This T cell receptor beta chain was observed in a study of cytomegalovirus exposure and HLA in healthy donors. The PCR made use of 60 Vbeta and 13 Jbeta primers. Some clones are missing from TCRdb's copy, which holds only in-frame ones; the method was immunoSEQ multiplex PCR. Of 80,000 to 95,000 clones in the sample, about 80% were seen once. Study-wide results and caveats: With high specificity and sensitivity, the classifier reportedly diagnosed cytomegalovirus status. As immune exposure information, only CMV serostatus was available.

About this clone: The antigen is unknown.

All donors participated as healthy donors of bone marrow. CDR3 size: 13 residues. V was pared by 4 bases and J by 3 bases, with 9 bases between. Germline loops: CDR1 SGHDN, CDR2 FVKESK. The chain couples TRBV14 to TRBJ1-1; D might be TRBD1 (6 bases). Sequencing was performed on PBMCs. The receptor comes from a female donor in good health and CMV-seronegative. The CDR3 loop is CASSLGQYTEAFF. The CDR3 DNA reads as TGTGCCAGCAGCCTTGGACAGTACACTGAAGCTTTCTTT.